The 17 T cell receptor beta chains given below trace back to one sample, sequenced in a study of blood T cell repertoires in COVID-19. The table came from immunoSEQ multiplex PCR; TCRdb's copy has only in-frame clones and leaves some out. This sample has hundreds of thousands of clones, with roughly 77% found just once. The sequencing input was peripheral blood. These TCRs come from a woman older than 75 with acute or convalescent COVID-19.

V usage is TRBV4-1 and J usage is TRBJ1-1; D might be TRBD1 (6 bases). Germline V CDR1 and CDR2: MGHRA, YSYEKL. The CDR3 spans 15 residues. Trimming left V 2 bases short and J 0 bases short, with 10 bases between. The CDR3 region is CASSQPQGMNTEAFF. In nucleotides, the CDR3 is TGCGCCAGCAGCCAACCACAGGGCATGAACACTGAAGCTTTCTTT.

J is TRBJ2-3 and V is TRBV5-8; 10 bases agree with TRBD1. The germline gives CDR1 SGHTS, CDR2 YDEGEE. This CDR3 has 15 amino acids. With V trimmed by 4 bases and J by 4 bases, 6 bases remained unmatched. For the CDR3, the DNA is TGTGCCAGCAGCGTCGACAGGGGGCGGGCAGATACGCAGTATTTT. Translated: CASSVDRGRADTQYF.

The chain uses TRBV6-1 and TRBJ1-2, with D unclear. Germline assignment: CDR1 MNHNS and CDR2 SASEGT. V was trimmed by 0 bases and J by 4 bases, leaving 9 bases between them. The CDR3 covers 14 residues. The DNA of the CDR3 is TGTGCCAGCAGTGAAGCGGGAGCGATCTATGGCTACACCTTC. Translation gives CASSEAGAIYGYTF.

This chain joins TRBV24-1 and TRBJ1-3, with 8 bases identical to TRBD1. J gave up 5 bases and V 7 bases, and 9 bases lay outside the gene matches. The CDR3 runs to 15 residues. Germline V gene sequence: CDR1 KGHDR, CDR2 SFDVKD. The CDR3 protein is CATSPDGQGRNTIYF. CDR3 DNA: TGTGCCACCAGCCCAGACGGACAGGGTAGAAACACCATATATTTT.

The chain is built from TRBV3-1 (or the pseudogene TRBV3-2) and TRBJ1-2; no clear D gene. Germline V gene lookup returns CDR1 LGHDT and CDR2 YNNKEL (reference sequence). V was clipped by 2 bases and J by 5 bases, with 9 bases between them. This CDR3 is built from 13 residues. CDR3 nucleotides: TGTGCCAGCAGCCAACTGGTCGAGTATGGCTACACCTTC. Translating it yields CASSQLVEYGYTF.

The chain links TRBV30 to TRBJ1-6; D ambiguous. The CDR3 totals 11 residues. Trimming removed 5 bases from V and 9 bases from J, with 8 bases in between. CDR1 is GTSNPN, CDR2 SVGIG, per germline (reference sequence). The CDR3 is CAWGPFSPLHF. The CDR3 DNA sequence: TGTGCCTGGGGACCATTTTCACCCCTCCACTTT.

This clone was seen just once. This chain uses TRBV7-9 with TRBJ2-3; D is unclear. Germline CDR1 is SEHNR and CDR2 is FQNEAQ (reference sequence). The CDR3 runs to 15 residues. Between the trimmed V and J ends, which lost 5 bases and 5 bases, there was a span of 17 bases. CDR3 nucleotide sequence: TGTGCCAGCAGCCCACCTTTTCGGGTGGGAGATACGCAGTATTTT. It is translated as CASSPPFRVGDTQYF.

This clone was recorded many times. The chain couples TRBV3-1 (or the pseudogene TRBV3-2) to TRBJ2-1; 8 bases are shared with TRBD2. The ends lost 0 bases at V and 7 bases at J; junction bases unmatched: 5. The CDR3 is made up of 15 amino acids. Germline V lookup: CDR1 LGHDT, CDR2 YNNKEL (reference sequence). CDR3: CASSQDWRGENEQFF. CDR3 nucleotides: TGTGCCAGCAGCCAAGATTGGCGGGGGGAAAATGAGCAGTTCTTC.

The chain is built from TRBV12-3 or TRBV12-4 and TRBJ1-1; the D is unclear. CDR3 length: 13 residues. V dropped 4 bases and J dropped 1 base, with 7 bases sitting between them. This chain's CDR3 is CASSSNRNTEAFF. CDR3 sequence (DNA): TGTGCCAGCAGTTCAAACAGGAACACTGAAGCTTTCTTT.

CDR3 protein: CSAGGSSGGTDTQYF. The CDR3 DNA follows: TGCAGCGCCGGCGGGTCTAGCGGGGGCACAGATACGCAGTATTTT. V gene TRBV29-1 combines with J gene TRBJ2-3; 9 positions match TRBD2. Germline V lookup: CDR1 SQVTM, CDR2 ANQGSEA. V was pared by 7 bases and J by 1 base, with 9 bases of the junction left unmatched. The CDR3 runs 15 residues.

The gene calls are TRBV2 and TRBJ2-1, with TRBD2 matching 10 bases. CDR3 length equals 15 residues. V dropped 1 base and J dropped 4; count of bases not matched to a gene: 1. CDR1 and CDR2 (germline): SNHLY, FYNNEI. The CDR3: CASSEVSGRYNEQFF. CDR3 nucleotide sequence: TGTGCCAGCAGTGAAGTTAGCGGGAGGTACAATGAGCAGTTCTTC. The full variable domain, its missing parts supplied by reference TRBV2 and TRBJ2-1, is EPEVTQTPSHQVTQMGQEVILRCVPISNHLYFYWYRQILGQKVEFLVSFYNNEISEKSEIFDDQFSVERPDGSNFTLKIRSTKLEDSAMYFCASSEVSGRYNEQFFGPGTRLTVL.

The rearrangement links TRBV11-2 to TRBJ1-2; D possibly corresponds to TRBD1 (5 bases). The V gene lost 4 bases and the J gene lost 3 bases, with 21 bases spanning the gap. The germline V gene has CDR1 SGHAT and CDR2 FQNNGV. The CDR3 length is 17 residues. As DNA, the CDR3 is TGTGCCAGCAGCTCCCAACCCACAGGAAGGAGGGACTATGGCTACACCTTC. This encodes CASSSQPTGRRDYGYTF.

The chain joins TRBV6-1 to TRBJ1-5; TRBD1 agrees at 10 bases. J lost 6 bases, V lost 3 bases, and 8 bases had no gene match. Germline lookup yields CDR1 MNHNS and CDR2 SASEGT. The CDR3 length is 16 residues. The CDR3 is CASSEPMTGGGQPQHF. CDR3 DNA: TGTGCCAGCAGTGAGCCCATGACAGGGGGCGGTCAGCCCCAGCATTTT.

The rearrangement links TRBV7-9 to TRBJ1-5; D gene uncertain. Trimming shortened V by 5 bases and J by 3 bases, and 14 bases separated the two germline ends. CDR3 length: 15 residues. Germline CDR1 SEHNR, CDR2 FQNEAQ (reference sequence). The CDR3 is CASSQGTVPNQPQHF. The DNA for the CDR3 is TGTGCCAGCAGCCAAGGTACAGTGCCCAATCAGCCCCAGCATTTT. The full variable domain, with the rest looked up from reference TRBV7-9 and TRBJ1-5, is DTGVSQNPRHKITKRGQNVTFRCDPISEHNRLYWYRQTLGQGPEFLTYFQNEAQLEKSRLLSDRFSAERPKGSFSTLEIQRTEQGDSAMYLCASSQGTVPNQPQHFGDGTRLSIL.

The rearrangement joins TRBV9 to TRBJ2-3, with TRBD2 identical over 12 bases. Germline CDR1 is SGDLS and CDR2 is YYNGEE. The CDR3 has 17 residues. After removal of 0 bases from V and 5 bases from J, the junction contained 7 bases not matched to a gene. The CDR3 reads CASSVGPSGGAGDTQYF. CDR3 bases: TGTGCCAGCAGCGTAGGCCCTAGCGGGGGGGCGGGAGATACGCAGTATTTT.

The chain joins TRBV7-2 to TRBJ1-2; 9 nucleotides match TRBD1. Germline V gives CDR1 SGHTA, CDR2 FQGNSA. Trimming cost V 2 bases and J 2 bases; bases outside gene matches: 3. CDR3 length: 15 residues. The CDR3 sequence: CASSLRDRANYGYTF. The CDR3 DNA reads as TGTGCCAGCAGCTTACGGGACAGGGCCAACTATGGCTACACCTTC.

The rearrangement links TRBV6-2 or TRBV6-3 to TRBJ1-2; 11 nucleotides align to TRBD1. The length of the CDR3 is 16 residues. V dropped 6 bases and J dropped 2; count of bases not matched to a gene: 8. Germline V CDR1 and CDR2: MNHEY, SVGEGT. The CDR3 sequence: CASSRRTGGLNYGYTF. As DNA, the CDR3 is TGTGCCAGCAGCCGCCGGACAGGGGGCTTGAACTATGGCTACACCTTC.